The rows below give T cell receptor beta chains drawn from one sample of a study of radiotherapy plus CTLA-4 blockade in lung cancer. Data came from immunoSEQ multiplex PCR; TCRdb stores just in-frame clones and leaves some out. The sample has about 90,000 clones, about 85% seen once. This specimen was peripheral blood, taken from a patient treated with radiotherapy plus ipilimumab. The receptors shown here come from a human donor with non-small cell lung cancer that progressed on radiotherapy plus ipilimumab. CDR3s include the opening cysteine and the closing phenylalanine or tryptophan. The D gene is left open where the match is weak.

v_gene	d_gene	j_gene	CDR3aa
TRBV3-1/TRBV3-2	NA	TRBJ2-5	CASSYDRYF
TRBV6-5	NA	TRBJ1-5	CASRRGFSNQPQHF
TRBV4-3	NA	TRBJ2-7	CASSQEIAYEQYF
TRBV15	TRBD1	TRBJ2-7	CATSRDQGVYEQYF
TRBV4-2	TRBD1	TRBJ1-2	CASSQDATGTYGYTF
TRBV27	NA	TRBJ1-2	CASSPGGAGNYGYTF
TRBV28	NA	TRBJ1-4	CASSFGEKLFF
TRBV5-1	NA	TRBJ1-2	CASSLAANYGYTF
TRBV18	NA	TRBJ2-7	CASSPPAGEQYF
TRBV28	NA	TRBJ1-2	CASTSLGAGGYTF
TRBV7-2	TRBD1	TRBJ2-5	CASSSMTGGAETQYF
TRBV5-1	NA	TRBJ1-3	CASSLDITGHVYF
TRBV7-2	NA	TRBJ2-2	CASSLVRGRTGELFF
TRBV10-3	NA	TRBJ1-5	CAISDTSNQPQHF
TRBV13	NA	TRBJ1-6	CASTRQELYNSPLHF
TRBV5-1	TRBD1	TRBJ1-4	CASSLETGGNEKLFF
TRBV6-5	NA	TRBJ1-6	CAARRGNSPLHF
TRBV2	NA	TRBJ1-2	CASSEPAAWDYGYTF
TRBV5-5	TRBD1	TRBJ2-5	CASSLLGQGGETQYF
TRBV25-1	NA	TRBJ2-2	CASGRDTNTGELFF
TRBV4-3	TRBD2	TRBJ2-5	CASSQGKTSGGAETQYF
TRBV18	NA	TRBJ1-1	CASSRVREATEAFF
TRBV10-3	TRBD1	TRBJ1-5	CAISPGQALYNQPQHF
TRBV7-3	NA	TRBJ1-4	CASSGWVLGNEKLFF
TRBV5-6	NA	TRBJ2-1	CASSLASYFERSWDEQFF
TRBV15	TRBD1	TRBJ1-1	CATSRGDRSGEAFF
TRBV6-6	NA	TRBJ1-2	CASHRGGGGYTF
TRBV5-6	NA	TRBJ1-4	CASRSSSATNEKLFF
TRBV6-5	NA	TRBJ1-2	CASSYGGYHLNGYTF
TRBV7-9	NA	TRBJ1-2	CASRQEKAGGSYGYTF
TRBV18	NA	TRBJ2-1	CASSPNRNYNEQFF
TRBV4-3	TRBD1	TRBJ1-2	CASSQGGGGFRAVGYTF
TRBV10-3	TRBD1	TRBJ2-2	CAAGQGPTSTGELFF
TRBV7-9	TRBD2	TRBJ2-7	CASSLLQGGEQYF
TRBV4-2	NA	TRBJ1-3	CASSLKQGTGNTIYF
TRBV6-6	NA	TRBJ1-2	CASSYSPLTDYGYTF
TRBV5-5	NA	TRBJ2-7	CASSLRSGFEQYF
TRBV7-9	TRBD2	TRBJ2-5	CASNRAGGETQYF
TRBV15	NA	TRBJ2-5	CATSSPFGETQYF
TRBV7-2	TRBD1	TRBJ2-7	CASSPAGQGVYEQYF
TRBV18	NA	TRBJ1-1	CASSPRGGAENTEAFF
TRBV2	NA	TRBJ2-3	CASKSIGGTDTQYF
TRBV19	TRBD1	TRBJ1-2	CASRGQARLNYGYTF
TRBV7-8	NA	TRBJ2-2	CASSQLRTENTGELFF
TRBV19	NA	TRBJ2-7	CASSIRRAPSYEQYF
TRBV4-1	TRBD2	TRBJ2-5	CASSQATSGSAETQYF
TRBV5-1	NA	TRBJ1-1	CASRYRRENTEAFF
TRBV7-2	TRBD2	TRBJ2-7	CASSLAGTSGPYEQYF
TRBV7-2	TRBD1	TRBJ1-2	CASSKGTGGGYGYTF
TRBV11-3	NA	TRBJ2-7	CASSSGPYEQYF
TRBV18	TRBD1	TRBJ1-2	CASTTRTGEDGYTF
TRBV5-6	TRBD1	TRBJ2-7	CASSAGTGIYEQYF
TRBV15	NA	TRBJ2-1	CATSGLADSYNEQFF
TRBV2	NA	TRBJ1-1	CARQAGTEASF
TRBV4-1	NA	TRBJ2-2	CASSPPYSGPGLGTTGELFF
TRBV6-5	TRBD2	TRBJ2-3	CASSYSWAGGTDTQYF
TRBV7-2	TRBD1	TRBJ2-2	CASSLGRAGGTGELFF
TRBV5-6	NA	TRBJ2-7	CASSSGKEQYF
TRBV13	NA	TRBJ2-5	CASSPGDRDFETQYF
TRBV5-4	NA	TRBJ2-7	CASTRQDGSYEQYF